Listed below are T cell receptor beta chains from one sample, sequenced in a study of cytomegalovirus exposure and HLA in healthy donors. Clones were read by immunoSEQ multiplex PCR, and TCRdb kept only the in-frame ones, dropping some. This table holds some 130,000 clones, approximately 82% found once. Source material: PBMCs. Source of these receptors: a man aged 25-45 years in good health and CMV-seropositive. Both conserved end residues are part of each CDR3. D genes are given only for firm matches. Only part of the rows carry a size: once, few, many, or a class if the clone is expanded.

size: few
J: TRBJ1-1
V: TRBV7-2
D: -
CDR3: CASSLGGFPEAFF
DNA: TGTGCCAGCAGCTTAGGAGGTTTCCCTGAAGCTTTCTTT

size: -
J: TRBJ1-2
V: TRBV6-1
D: -
CDR3: CASTKLSEGNRDF
DNA: TGTGCCAGTACTAAACTCTCCGAGGGTAATAGGGACTTC

size: -
J: TRBJ1-5
V: TRBV7-2
D: TRBD1
CDR3: CASSSSTGDGGQPQHF
DNA: TGTGCCAGCAGCTCCTCGACAGGGGATGGGGGTCAGCCCCAGCATTTT

size: -
J: TRBJ2-1
V: TRBV6-5
D: TRBD2
CDR3: CASSSLQGGLEQFF
DNA: TGTGCCAGCAGTTCCCTTCAGGGAGGGTTAGAGCAGTTCTTC

size: -
J: TRBJ1-1
V: TRBV5-1
D: -
CDR3: CASAEPGIANTEAFF
DNA: TGCGCCAGCGCCGAACCCGGGATAGCTAACACTGAAGCTTTCTTT

size: -
J: TRBJ2-7
V: TRBV6-6
D: TRBD1
CDR3: CASIHSSGTETYEQYF
DNA: TGTGCCAGCATTCATTCTTCCGGGACAGAGACCTACGAGCAGTACTTC

size: -
J: TRBJ1-2
V: TRBV19
D: -
CDR3: CASSPGRYGYTF
DNA: TGTGCCAGTAGTCCAGGGCGCTATGGCTACACCTTC

size: -
J: TRBJ2-2
V: TRBV14
D: TRBD1
CDR3: CASSPVQGAYPGELFF
DNA: TGTGCCAGCAGCCCAGTTCAGGGGGCGTATCCCGGGGAGCTGTTTTTT

size: -
J: TRBJ2-7
V: TRBV4-2
D: -
CDR3: CASSQERQGPYEQYF
DNA: TGTGCCAGCAGCCAAGAGCGGCAGGGCCCCTACGAGCAGTACTTC

size: few
J: TRBJ2-7
V: TRBV10-3
D: TRBD1
CDR3: CAISGGQYEQYF
DNA: TGTGCCATCAGTGGGGGACAGTACGAGCAGTACTTC

size: -
J: TRBJ2-1
V: TRBV7-9
D: -
CDR3: CASSFLQGSYEQFF
DNA: TGTGCCAGCAGCTTTCTCCAGGGGTCGTATGAGCAGTTCTTC

size: -
J: TRBJ1-1
V: TRBV6-5
D: -
CDR3: CASSYSRNRATEAFF
DNA: TGTGCCAGCAGTTACTCGAGGAACAGGGCCACTGAAGCTTTCTTT

size: -
J: TRBJ1-3
V: TRBV18
D: -
CDR3: CASSQGTTTGNTIYF
DNA: TGTGCCAGCTCACAAGGGACAACTACTGGAAACACCATATATTTT

size: -
J: TRBJ2-7
V: TRBV19
D: TRBD2
CDR3: CASSPLLAGGPGEQYF
DNA: TGTGCCAGTAGCCCACTACTAGCGGGAGGGCCGGGCGAGCAGTACTTC

size: once
J: TRBJ1-2
V: TRBV25-1
D: -
CDR3: CASSVGQSYGYTF
DNA: TGTGCCAGCAGTGTGGGGCAGAGCTATGGCTACACCTTC

size: once
J: TRBJ2-3
V: TRBV6-1
D: TRBD2
CDR3: CASSETWWAGGPTDTQYF
DNA: TGTGCCAGCAGTGAAACCTGGTGGGCGGGGGGGCCTACAGATACGCAGTATTTT